Below, one TCR beta chain is given with its context. Its target is unknown. Mismatch with germline at one junction end may stem from a read error. The researchers produced TCR beta cDNA from around 500 ng total RNA with a constant-region primer. Generation of the TCR beta libraries relied on three nested multiplex PCR rounds using slightly modified ARM-PCR. TRBV1-TRBV30 forward primers paired with a C-beta reverse primer drove the first two PCR rounds, about 10 cycles each. TCRdb recomputed calls from the multiplex PCR reads with MiXCR, one row per CDR3 protein. Of about 320,000 distinct CDR3 sequences listed, less than 75% are singletons. The sample belongs to a study of tumor-infiltrating lymphocytes in primary liver carcinoma. Study background: Patients underwent surgical resection for primary liver carcinoma. General study results and limits: With p = 0.039, the top-250-clone fraction in tumors significantly exceeded that in blood.

Germline DNA was also extracted, and blood RNA derived from unsorted whole blood. CDR3 length: 17 residues. Germline assignment: CDR1 LNHNV and CDR2 YYDKDF (reference sequence). What was sequenced was peripheral blood. The chain couples TRBV15 to TRBJ1-3; tentatively, D is TRBD1 (5 bases). This sequence was found in a man aged 35-49 years with primary liver carcinoma and hepatitis B virus infection. The CDR3: CATSRYPPPGSGNTIYF. CDR3 nucleotide sequence: TGTGCTACCAGCAGATACCCCCCCCCAGGGTCTGGAAACACCATATATTTT.